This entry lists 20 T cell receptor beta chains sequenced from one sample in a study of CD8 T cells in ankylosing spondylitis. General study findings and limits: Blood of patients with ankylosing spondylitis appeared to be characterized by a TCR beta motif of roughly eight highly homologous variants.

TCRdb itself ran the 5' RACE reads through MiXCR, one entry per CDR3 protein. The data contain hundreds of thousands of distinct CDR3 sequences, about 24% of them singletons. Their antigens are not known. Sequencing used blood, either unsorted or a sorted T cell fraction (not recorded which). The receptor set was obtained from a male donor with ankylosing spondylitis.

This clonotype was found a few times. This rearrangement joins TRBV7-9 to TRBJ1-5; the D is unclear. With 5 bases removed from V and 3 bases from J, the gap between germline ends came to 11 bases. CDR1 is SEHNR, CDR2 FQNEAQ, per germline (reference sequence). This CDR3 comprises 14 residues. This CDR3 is CASSPDMNNQPQHF. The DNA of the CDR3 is TGTGCCAGCAGCCCAGACATGAACAATCAGCCCCAGCATTTT.

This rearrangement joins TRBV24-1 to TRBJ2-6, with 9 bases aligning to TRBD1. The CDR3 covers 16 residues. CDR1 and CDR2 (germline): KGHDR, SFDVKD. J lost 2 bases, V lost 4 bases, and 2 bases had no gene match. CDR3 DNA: TGTGCCACCAGTGAACAGGGGGCGCCTGGGGCCAACGTCCTGACTTTC. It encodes CATSEQGAPGANVLTF.

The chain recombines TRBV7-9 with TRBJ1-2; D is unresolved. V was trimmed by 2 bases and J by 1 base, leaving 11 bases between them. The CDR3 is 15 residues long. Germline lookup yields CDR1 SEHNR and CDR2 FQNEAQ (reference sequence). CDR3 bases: TGTGCCAGCAGCTTATTTACAGACCTTAACTATGGCTACACCTTC. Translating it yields CASSLFTDLNYGYTF. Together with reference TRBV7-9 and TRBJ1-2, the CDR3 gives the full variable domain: DTGVSQNPRHKITKRGQNVTFRCDPISEHNRLYWYRQTLGQGPEFLTYFQNEAQLEKSRLLSDRFSAERPKGSFSTLEIQRTEQGDSAMYLCASSLFTDLNYGYTFGSGTRLTVV.

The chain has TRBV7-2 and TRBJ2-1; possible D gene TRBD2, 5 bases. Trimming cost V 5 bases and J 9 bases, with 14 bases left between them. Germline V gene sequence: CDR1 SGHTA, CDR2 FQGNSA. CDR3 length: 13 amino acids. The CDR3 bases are TGTGCCAGCAGCAAACCGGACTCAGGTGAGCAGTTCTTC. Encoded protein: CASSKPDSGEQFF. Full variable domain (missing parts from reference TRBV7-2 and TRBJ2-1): GAGVSQSPSNKVTEKGKDVELRCDPISGHTALYWYRQSLGQGLEFLIYFQGNSAPDKSGLPSDRFSAERTGGSVSTLTIQRTQQEDSAVYLCASSKPDSGEQFFGPGTRLTVL.

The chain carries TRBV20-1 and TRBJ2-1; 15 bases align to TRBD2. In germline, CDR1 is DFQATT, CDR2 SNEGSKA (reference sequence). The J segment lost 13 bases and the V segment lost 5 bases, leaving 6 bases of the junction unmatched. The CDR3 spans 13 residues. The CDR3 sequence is CSALGLAGGYQFF. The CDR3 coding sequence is TGCAGTGCTTTAGGACTAGCGGGAGGGTATCAGTTCTTC.

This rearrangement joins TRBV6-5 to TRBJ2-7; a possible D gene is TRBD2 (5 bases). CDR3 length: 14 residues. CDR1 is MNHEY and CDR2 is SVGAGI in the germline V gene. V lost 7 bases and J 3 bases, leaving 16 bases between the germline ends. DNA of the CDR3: TGTGCCAGCATTAGAACTAGAGAGGTCTACGAGCAGTACTTC. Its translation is CASIRTREVYEQYF.

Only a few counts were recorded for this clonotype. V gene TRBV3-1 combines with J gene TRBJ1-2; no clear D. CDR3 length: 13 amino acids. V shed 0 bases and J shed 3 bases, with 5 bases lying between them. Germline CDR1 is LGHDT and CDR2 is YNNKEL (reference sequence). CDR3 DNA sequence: TGTGCCAGCAGCCAAGATTTGGACTATGGCTACACCTTC. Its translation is CASSQDLDYGYTF.

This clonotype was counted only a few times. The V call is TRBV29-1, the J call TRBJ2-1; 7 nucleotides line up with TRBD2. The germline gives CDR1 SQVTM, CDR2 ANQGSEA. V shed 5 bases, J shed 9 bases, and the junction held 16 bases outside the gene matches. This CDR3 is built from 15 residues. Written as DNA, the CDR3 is TGCAGCGTTAACCGAGATGGCCTCTCGGGGGGTGAGCAGTTCTTC. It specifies CSVNRDGLSGGEQFF.

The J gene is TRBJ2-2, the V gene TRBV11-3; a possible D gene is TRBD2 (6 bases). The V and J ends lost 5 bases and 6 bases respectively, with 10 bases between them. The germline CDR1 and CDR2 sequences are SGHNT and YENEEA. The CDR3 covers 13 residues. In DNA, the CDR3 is TGTGCCAGCAGCATACAGCGGGCCGGGGAGCTGTTTTTT. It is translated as CASSIQRAGELFF.

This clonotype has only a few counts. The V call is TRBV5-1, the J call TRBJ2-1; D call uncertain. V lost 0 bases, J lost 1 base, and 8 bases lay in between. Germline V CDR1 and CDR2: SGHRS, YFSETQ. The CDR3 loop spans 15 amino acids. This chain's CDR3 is CASSLEDGSYNEQFF. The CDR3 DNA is TGCGCCAGCAGCTTGGAGGACGGTTCCTACAATGAGCAGTTCTTC.

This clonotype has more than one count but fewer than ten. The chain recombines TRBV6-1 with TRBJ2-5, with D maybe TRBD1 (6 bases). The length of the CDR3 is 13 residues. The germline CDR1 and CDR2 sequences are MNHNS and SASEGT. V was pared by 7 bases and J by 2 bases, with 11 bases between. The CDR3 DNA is TGTGCCAGCAACCCTACAGGGCAAGAGACCCAGTACTTC. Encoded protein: CASNPTGQETQYF.

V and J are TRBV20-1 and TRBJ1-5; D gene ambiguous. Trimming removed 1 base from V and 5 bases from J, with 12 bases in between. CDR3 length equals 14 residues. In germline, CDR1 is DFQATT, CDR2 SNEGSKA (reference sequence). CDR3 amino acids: CSARANPVDQPQHF. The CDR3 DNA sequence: TGCAGTGCTAGAGCAAACCCGGTGGATCAGCCCCAGCATTTT.

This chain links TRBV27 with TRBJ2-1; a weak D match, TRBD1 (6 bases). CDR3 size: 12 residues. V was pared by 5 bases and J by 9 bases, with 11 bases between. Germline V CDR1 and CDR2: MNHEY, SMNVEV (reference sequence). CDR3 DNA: TGTGCCAGCAGTACCAACAGGGTTGAGCAGTTCTTC. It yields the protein CASSTNRVEQFF.

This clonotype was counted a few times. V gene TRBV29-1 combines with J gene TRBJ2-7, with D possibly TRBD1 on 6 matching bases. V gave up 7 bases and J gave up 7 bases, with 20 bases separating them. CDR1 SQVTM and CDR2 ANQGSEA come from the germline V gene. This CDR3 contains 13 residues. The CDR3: CSAQDSRAGEQYF. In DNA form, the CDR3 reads TGCAGCGCTCAGGACAGCCGGGCTGGGGAGCAGTACTTC.

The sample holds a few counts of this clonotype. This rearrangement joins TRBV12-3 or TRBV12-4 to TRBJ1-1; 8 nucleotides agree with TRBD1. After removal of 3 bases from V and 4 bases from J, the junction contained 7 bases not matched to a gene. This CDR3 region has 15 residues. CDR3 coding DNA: TGTGCCAGCAGTTTGACAGGGGTTGGAATCACTGAAGCTTTCTTT. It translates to CASSLTGVGITEAFF.

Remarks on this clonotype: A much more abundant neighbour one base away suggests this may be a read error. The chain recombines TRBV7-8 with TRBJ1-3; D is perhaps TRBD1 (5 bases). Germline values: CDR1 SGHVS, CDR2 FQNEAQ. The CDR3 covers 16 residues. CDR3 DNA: TGTGCCAACAGCCGAGACGGACATCGCTCTGGAAACACCATATATTTT. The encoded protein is CANSRDGHRSGNTIYF. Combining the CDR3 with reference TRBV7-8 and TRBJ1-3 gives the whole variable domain GAGVSQSPRYKVAKRGQDVALRCDPISGHVSLFWYQQALGQGPEFLTYFQNEAQLDKSGLPSDRFFAERPEGSVSTLKIQRTQQEDSAVYLCANSRDGHRSGNTIYFGEGSWLTVV.

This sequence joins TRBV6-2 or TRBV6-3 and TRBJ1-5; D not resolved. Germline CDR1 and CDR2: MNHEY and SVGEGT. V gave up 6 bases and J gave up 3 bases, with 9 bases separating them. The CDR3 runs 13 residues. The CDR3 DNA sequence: TGTGCCAGCAGCCAGTGGCACAATCAGCCCCAGCATTTT. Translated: CASSQWHNQPQHF.

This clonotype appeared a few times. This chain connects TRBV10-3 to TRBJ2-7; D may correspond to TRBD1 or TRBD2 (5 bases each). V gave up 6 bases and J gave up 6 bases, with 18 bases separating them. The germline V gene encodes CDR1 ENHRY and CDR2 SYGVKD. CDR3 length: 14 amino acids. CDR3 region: CAIRVGVERCEQYV. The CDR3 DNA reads TGTGCCATCAGGGTGGGGGTGGAGAGATGCGAGCAGTACGTC.

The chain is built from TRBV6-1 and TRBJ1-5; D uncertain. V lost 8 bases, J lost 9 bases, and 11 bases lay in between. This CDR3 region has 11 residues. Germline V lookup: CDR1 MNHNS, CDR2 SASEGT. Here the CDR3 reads CASGRQRPQHF. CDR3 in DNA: TGTGCCAGCGGCAGGCAGAGGCCCCAGCATTTT.

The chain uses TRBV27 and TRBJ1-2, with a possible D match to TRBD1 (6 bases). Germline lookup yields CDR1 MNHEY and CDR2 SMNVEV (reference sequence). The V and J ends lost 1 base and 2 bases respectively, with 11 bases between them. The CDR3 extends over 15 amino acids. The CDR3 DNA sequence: TGTGCCAGCAGTTTATATCCAGGGGTAAACTATGGCTACACCTTC. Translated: CASSLYPGVNYGYTF.